This record covers a single TCR beta chain. As yet, its antigen is unknown. The data are from a study of post-analysis software for immune sequencing data. Study-wide results and limits: For normalized Chao1 diversity, multiple sclerosis patients scored significantly lower than controls did.

Incorporated into the TCR beta cDNA libraries were unique molecular identifiers, which served to reduce PCR and sequencing biases. TCRdb re-analysed the PCR reads in MiXCR, keeping a single row per CDR3 protein. This sample carries 750,000 to 950,000 distinct CDR3 sequences, just over 45% of them seen once, and the ten largest clones take approximately 4.4%. This sequence was found in a girl between 5 and 17 years old with multiple sclerosis. Material for sequencing was blood.

This CDR3 is CASSSGLANSYEQYF. The CDR3 region has the DNA TGTGCCAGCAGCTCGGGACTAGCGAACTCCTACGAGCAGTACTTC. The rearrangement joins TRBV7-2 to TRBJ2-7; TRBD2 matches 10 bases. In germline, CDR1 is SGHTA, CDR2 FQGNSA. V was pared by 4 bases and J by 0 bases, with 3 bases of the junction left unmatched. The CDR3 covers 15 residues.